This is a list of T cell receptor beta chains from one sample in a study of T-cell reconstitution after alpha-beta-depleted transplantation in children. TCRdb ran MiXCR on the PCR reads and lists one entry per CDR3 protein. Seen here are about 510,000 distinct CDR3 sequences, over 10% observed once, and the top ten hold around 15%. The sample here was PBMCs, mostly from graft donor cells, taken 180 days after TCRalphabeta/CD19-depleted stem cell transplant. The receptor source for this set is a female patient between 2 and 10 years old who had a stem cell transplant for aplastic anemia, so the T cells may come from the graft donor. Each CDR3 is given with its conserved first and last residue. Fields, in order: J gene, clone size, D gene, V gene, CDR3 protein, CDR3 DNA. D genes are given only for firm matches. Rows may omit the clone size; those that give it use once, few, many or a size class.

TRBJ2-2	few	TRBD1	TRBV12-3/TRBV12-4	CASSFLQGAGGELFF	TGTGCCAGCAGTTTCCTACAGGGGGCTGGCGGGGAGCTGTTTTTT
TRBJ2-3	.	.	TRBV20-1	CSAPTSSVTDTQYF	TGCAGTGCCCCGACTAGTTCTGTCACAGATACGCAGTATTTT
TRBJ2-2	few	.	TRBV25-1	CASSELQNTGELFF	TGTGCCAGCAGTGAACTCCAGAACACCGGGGAGCTGTTTTTT
TRBJ2-2	.	TRBD1	TRBV20-1	CSARGTGGTGELFF	TGCAGTGCTAGAGGGACAGGGGGAACCGGGGAGCTGTTTTTT
TRBJ2-3	many	TRBD2	TRBV11-2	CASSLEVLAGLTDTQYF	TGTGCCAGCAGCTTAGAGGTTCTAGCGGGGCTCACAGATACGCAGTATTTT
TRBJ1-2	.	.	TRBV12-3/TRBV12-4	CASSLAGPYGYTF	TGTGCCAGCAGTTTAGCGGGGCCCTATGGCTACACCTTC
TRBJ2-1	.	.	TRBV7-2	CASSSFFRGRSYNEQFF	TGTGCCAGCAGCTCTTTTTTCAGGGGGAGGTCCTACAATGAGCAGTTCTTC
TRBJ1-5	.	.	TRBV7-2	CASSLAEGGLRPQHF	TGTGCCAGCAGCTTAGCAGAGGGGGGGCTGCGGCCCCAGCATTTT
TRBJ2-3	many	.	TRBV29-1	CSVDLRGRADTQYF	TGCAGCGTTGACCTGCGGGGTAGGGCAGATACGCAGTATTTT
TRBJ1-1	many	.	TRBV12-3/TRBV12-4	CASSFGPENTEAFF	TGTGCCAGCAGTTTTGGGCCCGAGAACACTGAAGCTTTCTTT
TRBJ2-1	few	TRBD2	TRBV12-3/TRBV12-4	CASSFGMFGLAVYNEQFF	TGTGCCAGCAGTTTTGGTATGTTTGGGCTAGCGGTTTACAATGAGCAGTTCTTC
TRBJ2-1	.	.	TRBV14	CASSIRELYNEQFF	TGTGCCAGCAGCATCCGGGAGCTCTACAATGAGCAGTTCTTC
TRBJ2-7	few	.	TRBV7-9	CASSPPGGHSLRQYF	TGTGCCAGCAGCCCCCCCGGAGGACACTCCCTGCGGCAGTACTTC
TRBJ2-1	.	.	TRBV7-9	CASSSLVPEQFF	TGTGCCAGCAGCTCCCTAGTTCCTGAGCAGTTCTTC
TRBJ2-1	.	.	TRBV20-1	CSATQREALWRGVSYNEQFF	TGCAGTGCTACCCAGAGGGAGGCACTTTGGCGGGGAGTCTCCTACAATGAGCAGTTCTTC
TRBJ2-3	few	.	TRBV4-1	CASSQDRGGSTDTQYF	TGCGCCAGCAGCCAAGATCGGGGCGGGAGCACAGATACGCAGTATTTT
TRBJ2-1	many	.	TRBV3-1	CASSQGGTDEQFF	TGTGCCAGCAGCCAAGGAGGCACGGATGAGCAGTTCTTC
TRBJ2-5	.	TRBD2	TRBV20-1	CSARAGTSGFLETQYF	TGCAGTGCTAGGGCCGGGACTAGCGGGTTCTTGGAGACCCAGTACTTC
TRBJ2-5	few	TRBD2	TRBV28	CASSPRTSGGVRETQYF	TGTGCCAGCAGTCCCCGAACTAGCGGGGGGGTTCGAGAGACCCAGTACTTC
TRBJ1-1	many	.	TRBV12-3/TRBV12-4	CASSSWEDTEAFF	TGTGCCAGCAGTTCTTGGGAGGACACTGAAGCTTTCTTT
TRBJ1-2	few	TRBD1	TRBV5-1	CASSLGQGVGGYTF	TGCGCCAGCAGCTTGGGACAGGGAGTTGGTGGCTACACCTTC
TRBJ2-7	.	.	TRBV12-3/TRBV12-4	CASSSSNEGGYEQYF	TGTGCCAGCAGTTCATCTAACGAGGGGGGCTACGAGCAGTACTTC
TRBJ2-1	few	TRBD2	TRBV5-6	CASIRAGARGDEQFF	TGTGCCAGCATCCGAGCGGGAGCTAGGGGGGATGAGCAGTTCTTC
TRBJ2-2	many	TRBD1	TRBV18	CASSPRQGPDTGELFF	TGTGCCAGCTCACCAAGACAGGGACCGGACACCGGGGAGCTGTTTTTT
TRBJ1-5	.	.	TRBV7-8	CASSFRQSYQPQHF	TGTGCCAGCAGCTTTAGACAGTCGTATCAGCCCCAGCATTTT
TRBJ2-3	.	TRBD2	TRBV29-1	CSVGVAGGPDTQYF	TGCAGCGTTGGGGTAGCGGGAGGGCCAGATACGCAGTATTTT
TRBJ2-3	few	.	TRBV12-3/TRBV12-4	CASSHGQSTDTQYF	TGTGCCAGCAGCCACGGACAGAGCACAGATACGCAGTATTTT
TRBJ2-7	.	.	TRBV2	CASSDREGVYF	TGTGCCAGCAGTGACAGGGAAGGGGTATACTTC
TRBJ2-1	few	TRBD2	TRBV6-2/TRBV6-3	CASSFSGTSGNSEQFF	TGTGCCAGCAGTTTCTCCGGGACTAGCGGGAATAGTGAGCAGTTCTTC
TRBJ2-6	few	TRBD1	TRBV15	CATSKSSGTGRTGANVLTF	TGTGCCACCAGCAAATCCTCCGGGACAGGGCGGACCGGGGCCAACGTCCTGACTTTC
TRBJ2-1	many	TRBD1	TRBV6-5	CASSPDRGRHNEQFF	TGTGCCAGCAGTCCCGACAGGGGAAGGCACAATGAGCAGTTCTTC
TRBJ2-1	.	TRBD2	TRBV14	CASSQGGVAGDRSNNEQFF	TGTGCCAGCAGCCAAGGGGGGGTAGCGGGAGACCGATCTAACAATGAGCAGTTCTTC
TRBJ1-5	.	.	TRBV4-2	CASSHGNQPQHF	TGTGCCAGCAGCCATGGCAATCAGCCCCAGCATTTT
TRBJ2-7	.	.	TRBV14	CASSQDGRGASEQYF	TGTGCCAGCAGCCAAGATGGGAGAGGGGCTTCGGAGCAGTACTTC
TRBJ1-4	few	.	TRBV29-1	CSVVGQGAMGLFF	TGCAGCGTTGTAGGCCAGGGCGCTATGGGACTGTTTTTT
TRBJ1-5	few	TRBD1	TRBV2	CASTGTGGASNQPQHF	TGTGCCAGCACAGGGACAGGGGGCGCGAGCAATCAGCCCCAGCATTTT
TRBJ2-1	many	TRBD2	TRBV6-5	CASSTGTSYNEQFF	TGTGCCAGCAGTACCGGGACTAGCTACAATGAGCAGTTCTTC
TRBJ2-5	few	.	TRBV12-3/TRBV12-4	CASSPEGKGGETQYF	TGTGCCAGCAGCCCCGAGGGGAAGGGAGGCGAGACCCAGTACTTC
TRBJ2-4	few	.	TRBV11-3	CASSLVGIYDKNIQYF	TGTGCCAGCAGCTTAGTGGGGATATATGACAAAAACATTCAGTACTTC
TRBJ1-2	.	.	TRBV4-3	CASSRAQGSYGYTF	TGCGCCAGCAGCCGGGCCCAGGGATCCTATGGCTACACCTTC
TRBJ1-5	.	.	TRBV20-1	CSAIRRAGVVYSNQPQHF	TGCAGTGCTATACGCCGAGCAGGGGTGGTGTATAGCAATCAGCCCCAGCATTTT
TRBJ2-5	few	.	TRBV3-1	CASSHTAARETQYF	TGTGCCAGCAGCCACACAGCGGCCAGGGAGACCCAGTACTTC
TRBJ1-5	few	TRBD1	TRBV6-5	CASSYLVTPQGNQPQHF	TGTGCCAGCAGTTATCTCGTAACCCCACAGGGGAATCAGCCCCAGCATTTT
TRBJ2-2	.	TRBD1	TRBV23-1	CASSQSPNSTGQPNTGELFF	TGCGCCAGCAGTCAATCCCCCAATTCTACGGGACAGCCGAACACCGGGGAGCTGTTTTTT
TRBJ1-3	few	.	TRBV7-9	CASSSVDGNTIYF	TGTGCCAGCAGCTCTGTCGACGGAAACACCATATATTTT
TRBJ2-7	.	TRBD1	TRBV19	CASSTPRTGGHEQYF	TGTGCCAGTAGTACTCCCCGGACAGGGGGCCACGAGCAGTACTTC
TRBJ1-4	few	.	TRBV7-9	CASRRGEKLFF	TGTGCCAGTAGGAGGGGGGAAAAACTGTTTTTT
TRBJ1-5	.	.	TRBV6-2/TRBV6-3	CASSVGRRGRNQPQHF	TGTGCCAGCAGCGTCGGCCGCAGGGGACGCAATCAGCCCCAGCATTTT